This T cell receptor beta chain was recorded in a study of blood T cell repertoires in COVID-19. Using immunoSEQ multiplex PCR, the repertoire was profiled, and TCRdb retains in-frame clones only, with some absent. This sample yields about 200,000 clones, of which roughly 82% are seen a single time; approximately 12% belongs to the top ten. Germline CDR1 is SGHRS and CDR2 is YFSETQ. The V end was cut by 0 bases, the J end by 1 base, with 10 bases between. This CDR3 comprises 15 residues. Among Cohort 3 donors, those recovered had two negative PCRs, clearance, or symptom resolution. Material for sequencing was PBMCs or T cells enriched from blood (not recorded which). The chain combines TRBV5-1 with TRBJ2-5, with D perhaps matching TRBD1 (5 bases). This sequence originates from a man aged 40-49 years who had recovered from COVID-19. CDR3 amino acids: CASSLGTRSQETQYF. DNA for the CDR3: TGCGCCAGCAGCTTGGGGACACGGAGCCAAGAGACCCAGTACTTC.